These 28 T cell receptor beta chains came from one sample sequenced in a study of blood T cell repertoires in COVID-19. The method was immunoSEQ multiplex PCR; TCRdb's version includes in-frame clones alone and lacks a portion of them. The sample yields 200,000 to 250,000 clones, about nine tenths seen once. The sequenced material came from peripheral blood. The receptors here all came from a man in his sixties or seventies with acute or convalescent COVID-19.

The V call is TRBV2, the J call TRBJ2-3, with TRBD1 matching 10 bases. The trim removed 6 bases at V and 3 bases at J, leaving 6 bases unmatched. This CDR3 contains 15 residues. Germline loops: CDR1 SNHLY, CDR2 FYNNEI. The CDR3 DNA follows: TGTGCCAGCAGGGTCCGGGACAGGGGTACAGATACGCAGTATTTT. This encodes CASRVRDRGTDTQYF.

The chain joins TRBV18 to TRBJ2-1; 12 bases fit TRBD2. The V and J ends lost 10 bases and 5 bases, in that order; junction bases with no gene match: 6. Germline assignment: CDR1 KGHSH and CDR2 LQKENI. This CDR3 comprises 14 residues. The CDR3 DNA is TGTGCCACCACTAGCGGGAGGTCCCACAATGAGCAGTTCTTC. Translated: CATTSGRSHNEQFF.

V gene TRBV7-9 combines with J gene TRBJ2-7, with D unclear. In germline, CDR1 is SEHNR, CDR2 FQNEAQ (reference sequence). CDR3 length equals 14 residues. Trimming pared 1 base from V and 4 bases from J, leaving 11 bases between. In nucleotides, the CDR3 is TGTGCCAGCAGCTTAGTTCCGGAGAATTACGAGCAGTACTTC. Amino acids: CASSLVPENYEQYF.

The chain couples TRBV6-5 to TRBJ1-5; D is perhaps TRBD1 (6 bases). The germline V and J ends were trimmed by 6 bases and 4 bases, with 13 bases remaining between them. The CDR3 extends over 14 amino acids. Germline lookup yields CDR1 MNHEY and CDR2 SVGAGI. The CDR3 DNA follows: TGTGCCAGCAGCGACAGGAAACGAAATCAGCCCCAGCATTTT. Translating it yields CASSDRKRNQPQHF.

V is TRBV11-2 and J is TRBJ2-1; TRBD2 matches 9 bases. The J segment lost 8 bases and the V segment lost 4 bases, leaving 12 bases of the junction unmatched. The CDR3 has 16 residues. Per the germline V gene, CDR1 is SGHAT and CDR2 is FQNNGV. CDR3 protein: CASSSILAGRRDEQFF. For the CDR3, the DNA is TGTGCCAGCAGCTCAATTCTAGCGGGAAGAAGGGATGAGCAGTTCTTC. The full variable domain, with the rest looked up from reference TRBV11-2 and TRBJ2-1, is EAGVAQSPRYKIIEKRQSVAFWCNPISGHATLYWYQQILGQGPKLLIQFQNNGVVDDSQLPKDRFSAERLKGVDSTLKIQPAKLEDSAVYLCASSSILAGRRDEQFFGPGTRLTVL.

The chain joins TRBV24-1 to TRBJ2-7, with 12 bases identical to TRBD2. Germline values: CDR1 KGHDR, CDR2 SFDVKD. The trim removed 2 bases at V and 4 bases at J, leaving 2 bases unmatched. The CDR3 loop spans 15 amino acids. DNA for the CDR3: TGTGCCACCAGTGATTGGACTAGCGGGAAATACGAGCAGTACTTC. Encoded protein: CATSDWTSGKYEQYF.

The chain carries TRBV6-5 and TRBJ1-3, with D possibly being TRBD1 (5 bases). CDR3 length: 14 amino acids. In germline, CDR1 is MNHEY, CDR2 SVGAGI. V was clipped by 4 bases and J by 4 bases, with 11 bases between them. The CDR3 DNA follows: TGTGCCAGCAGTTCCCCGGCAGGGGGAAACACCATATATTTT. Its protein is CASSSPAGGNTIYF.

This sequence joins TRBV7-2 and TRBJ1-4; perhaps TRBD1 as D (6 bases). There are 15 residues in the CDR3. Trimming pared 2 bases from V and 2 bases from J, leaving 9 bases between. Germline CDR1 reads SGHTA; CDR2 reads FQGNSA. CDR3 sequence: CASSLNRGTNEKLFF. DNA for the CDR3: TGTGCCAGCAGCTTAAATAGGGGGACTAATGAAAAACTGTTTTTT.

The rearrangement links TRBV3-1 (or the pseudogene TRBV3-2) to TRBJ2-1, with 10 bases that match TRBD2. The V gene's germline CDR1 is LGHDT and CDR2 YNNKEL (reference sequence). This CDR3 has 12 amino acids. V lost 3 bases, J lost 15 bases, and 5 bases stayed unmatched. The CDR3 is CASSHLAGDAFF. DNA of the CDR3: TGTGCCAGCAGCCACCTAGCGGGAGACGCGTTCTTC.

The V call is TRBV6-5, the J call TRBJ1-6; tentative D call: TRBD1 (6 bases). CDR3 length: 15 amino acids. V shed 0 bases and J shed 8 bases, with 11 bases lying between them. CDR1 is MNHEY, CDR2 SVGAGI, per germline. Written as DNA, the CDR3 is TGTGCCAGCAGTTACTCGATTGGGGGCGATTCACCCCTCCACTTT. As protein: CASSYSIGGDSPLHF.

Comments on this clone: Other DNA variants within this sample encode the same CDR3. The chain recombines TRBV5-1 with TRBJ2-1, with D perhaps TRBD1 (5 bases). Trimming removed 0 bases from V and 2 bases from J, with 6 bases in between. There are 14 residues in the CDR3. Germline V gene lookup returns CDR1 SGHRS and CDR2 YFSETQ. CDR3 sequence: CASSLGQTYNEQFF. CDR3 bases: TGCGCCAGCAGCTTGGGACAGACCTACAATGAGCAGTTCTTC.

The rearrangement joins TRBV7-9 to TRBJ2-1, with 8 bases fitting TRBD2. The CDR3 runs 13 residues. V lost 6 bases, J lost 6 bases, and 4 bases stayed unmatched. CDR1 SEHNR and CDR2 FQNEAQ come from the germline V gene (reference sequence). Here the CDR3 reads CASSPSGLNEQFF. Written as DNA, the CDR3 is TGTGCCAGCAGTCCTAGCGGGCTCAATGAGCAGTTCTTC. Drawing the rest from reference TRBV7-9 and TRBJ2-1, the complete variable domain is DTGVSQNPRHKITKRGQNVTFRCDPISEHNRLYWYRQTLGQGPEFLTYFQNEAQLEKSRLLSDRFSAERPKGSFSTLEIQRTEQGDSAMYLCASSPSGLNEQFFGPGTRLTVL.

This chain joins TRBV6-6 and TRBJ1-5; maybe TRBD1 (5 bases). Germline CDR1 MNHNY, CDR2 SVGAGI (reference sequence). Trimming took 5 bases from V and 1 from J, leaving 21 bases between them. The CDR3 extends over 18 amino acids. The CDR3 is CASSRNAGGSVSNQPQHF. CDR3 nucleotide sequence: TGTGCCAGCAGTCGCAACGCGGGGGGTTCGGTGAGCAATCAGCCCCAGCATTTT.

The chain links TRBV5-4 to TRBJ1-1, with TRBD1 matching 7 bases. After removal of 5 bases from V and 4 bases from J, the junction contained 11 bases not matched to a gene. Germline assignment: CDR1 SGHNT and CDR2 YYREEE (reference sequence). This CDR3 comprises 15 residues. The CDR3 loop reads CASRRETGIGTEAFF. The CDR3 nucleotides read TGTGCCAGCAGGAGAGAGACAGGGATCGGCACTGAAGCTTTCTTT.

The rearrangement uses TRBV25-1 and TRBJ2-5; the D gene is possibly TRBD1 (5 bases). V was shortened by 3 bases and J by 5 bases, with 13 bases between the two germline ends. This CDR3 has 14 residues. Per the germline V gene, CDR1 is MGHDK and CDR2 is SYGVNS. CDR3 loop: CASSDPQGWETQYF. DNA for the CDR3: TGTGCCAGCAGTGATCCCCAGGGATGGGAGACCCAGTACTTC.

The rearrangement uses TRBV28 and TRBJ2-7; 8 nucleotides match TRBD1. V was pared by 5 bases and J by 9 bases, with 30 bases of the junction left unmatched. This CDR3 is 20 amino acids long. CDR1 is MDHEN, CDR2 SYDVKM, per germline. DNA of the CDR3: TGTGCCAGCAGTCCCCTGGGACAGGACCCCCCCTCCTCGGAGGTCCCTCTGCAGTACTTC. It specifies CASSPLGQDPPSSEVPLQYF.

This chain uses TRBV7-2 with TRBJ2-1; tentative D call: TRBD2 (5 bases). CDR1 is SGHTA, CDR2 FQGNSA, per germline. V was cut by 4 bases and J by 8 bases, with 12 bases left in between. The CDR3 has 13 amino acids. Written as DNA, the CDR3 is TGTGCCAGCAGCTACGGACTCTTGGATGAGCAGTTCTTC. This encodes CASSYGLLDEQFF.

The V and J genes are TRBV25-1 and TRBJ1-4, with D tentatively TRBD1 (5 bases). Germline V gives CDR1 MGHDK, CDR2 SYGVNS. The CDR3 runs to 15 residues. The V and J ends lost 5 bases and 8 bases respectively, with 18 bases between them. The CDR3 is CASSYPQGGKEKLFF. The CDR3 DNA reads TGTGCCAGCAGTTACCCCCAGGGCGGTAAGGAAAAACTGTTTTTT. The full variable domain, with the rest looked up from reference TRBV25-1 and TRBJ1-4, is EADIYQTPRYLVIGTGKKITLECSQTMGHDKMYWYQQDPGMELHLIHYSYGVNSTEKGDLSSESTVSRIRTEHFPLTLESARPSHTSQYLCASSYPQGGKEKLFFGSGTQLSVL.

The genes are TRBV28 and TRBJ1-4; TRBD1 matches at 7 bases. CDR1 and CDR2 from the germline V gene are MDHEN and SYDVKM. There are 15 residues in the CDR3. V shed 5 bases and J 8 bases; nucleotides not matched to a gene: 11. The CDR3 reads CASSGSGGYWEKLFF. The CDR3 coding sequence is TGTGCCAGCAGTGGCTCAGGGGGTTATTGGGAAAAACTGTTTTTT.

The chain carries TRBV5-8 and TRBJ1-2, with 7 bases that match TRBD1. The germline V gene encodes CDR1 SGHTS and CDR2 YDEGEE. V lost 0 bases, J lost 4 bases, and 6 bases stayed unmatched. The CDR3 runs 15 residues. DNA for the CDR3: TGTGCCAGCAGCTTGGGGGGGACAGTTACCTATGGCTACACCTTC. Encoded protein: CASSLGGTVTYGYTF.

The chain uses TRBV5-4 and TRBJ2-3, with TRBD2 matching over 12 bases. The CDR3 has 18 amino acids. With V trimmed by 4 bases and J by 3 bases, 12 bases remained unmatched. Germline CDR1 is SGHNT and CDR2 is YYREEE (reference sequence). This CDR3 reads CASSPPRTSGTLTDTQYF. The DNA for the CDR3 is TGTGCCAGCAGCCCACCCCGGACTAGCGGGACGTTAACAGATACGCAGTATTTT.

The chain combines TRBV4-2 with TRBJ2-1; a possible D gene is TRBD2 (5 bases). The CDR3 extends over 17 amino acids. The germline V gene encodes CDR1 LGHNA and CDR2 YNFKEQ. V was pared by 0 bases and J by 8 bases, with 20 bases between. The CDR3, as DNA: TGTGCCAGCAGCCAAGATTATCTTATTGAGAGGGCCGATGAGCAGTTCTTC. Amino acid sequence: CASSQDYLIERADEQFF.

The rearrangement joins TRBV12-3 or TRBV12-4 to TRBJ1-2; D remains unclear. The CDR3 sequence is 12 residues long. The V end lost 3 bases, the J end lost 4 bases, and 6 bases lay between the germline ends. This CDR3 reads CASSFEAYGYTF. The CDR3 DNA follows: TGTGCCAGCAGTTTTGAGGCCTATGGCTACACCTTC.

CDR3 DNA: TGTGCCAGCTCACCGGCCAGGGGAACTGCTAACTATGGCTACACCTTC. Translation: CASSPARGTANYGYTF. The chain links TRBV18 to TRBJ1-2; possibly TRBD1 for D (6 bases). Trimming left V 3 bases short and J 0 bases short, with 14 bases between. Germline lookup yields CDR1 KGHSH and CDR2 LQKENI. The CDR3 totals 16 residues.

The chain is built from TRBV5-1 and TRBJ2-1; a possible D gene is TRBD2 (6 bases). The CDR3 length is 16 residues. The germline V gene has CDR1 SGHRS and CDR2 YFSETQ. Between the trimmed V and J ends, which lost 0 bases and 2 bases, there was a span of 12 bases. The DNA of the CDR3 is TGCGCCAGCAGCTTGGGCGCTAGCGCTGCCTACAATGAGCAGTTCTTC. Amino acids: CASSLGASAAYNEQFF. The variable domain in full, with the rest retrieved from reference TRBV5-1 and TRBJ2-1, is KAGVTQTPRYLIKTRGQQVTLSCSPISGHRSVSWYQQTPGQGLQFLFEYFSETQRNKGNFPGRFSGRQFSNSRSEMNVSTLELGDSALYLCASSLGASAAYNEQFFGPGTRLTVL.

The chain has TRBV21-1 and TRBJ1-4; the table's D call, TRBD1, has no DNA check behind it. TRBV21-1 is a documented pseudogene. The CDR3 loop spans 15 amino acids. CDR3 coding DNA: TGTGCCAGCAGCGCAAAGGGACAGATTAATGAAAAACTGTTTTTT. Protein: CASSAKGQINEKLFF.

The chain joins TRBV5-1 to TRBJ1-5; D possibly corresponds to TRBD1 (6 bases). With 4 bases removed from V and 8 bases from J, the gap between germline ends came to 19 bases. This CDR3 contains 15 residues. Per the germline V gene, CDR1 is SGHRS and CDR2 is YFSETQ. CDR3 DNA sequence: TGCGCCAGCAGCCTGGGGACGGGGGGCATGGAGCCCCAGCATTTT. Amino acids: CASSLGTGGMEPQHF.

The V and J genes are TRBV5-1 and TRBJ1-2; no clear D gene. In germline, CDR1 is SGHRS, CDR2 YFSETQ. The CDR3 sequence is 15 residues long. V lost 0 bases to trimming and J lost 5 bases, with 14 bases between them. The DNA for the CDR3 is TGCGCCAGCAGCTTGGGTGACCCTCCCGGGTATGGCTACACCTTC. Translating it yields CASSLGDPPGYGYTF. Combining the CDR3 with reference TRBV5-1 and TRBJ1-2 gives the whole variable domain KAGVTQTPRYLIKTRGQQVTLSCSPISGHRSVSWYQQTPGQGLQFLFEYFSETQRNKGNFPGRFSGRQFSNSRSEMNVSTLELGDSALYLCASSLGDPPGYGYTFGSGTRLTVV.